This T cell receptor (beta chain) was retrieved from a study of OX40 agonist ivuxolimab in advanced cancers. Across the whole study: An agonistic human IgG2 monoclonal antibody against OX40 (CD134) was given.

Study results and limitations: On average, CD8+ T cells showed a greater number of expanded clones than CD4+. There was clonal expansion of CD4+ and CD8+ blood T cells by week 6 at 0.1 to 3.0 mg/kg.

J lost 5 bases, V lost 0 bases, and 4 bases had no gene match. The CDR3 extends over 14 amino acids. The V gene's germline CDR1 is SGHKS and CDR2 YYEKEE (reference sequence). Note on this clone: Its target is not known.

TCRdb's table, derived via immunoSEQ multiplex PCR, lists solely in-frame clones and lacks some. The table records 55,000 to 80,000 clones, approximately 92% of them present only once. This clonotype was sampled from an adult with an advanced solid tumor such as melanoma, head and neck, liver or kidney cancer. The genes are TRBV5-5 and TRBJ2-7; 8 nucleotides line up with TRBD2. Sequences were derived from CD4+ or CD8+ T cells sorted from blood, sampled in a trial of the OX40 agonist ivuxolimab. The CDR3 region has the DNA TGTGCCAGCAGCTTGGCCCCAGCGGGAGACGAGCAGTACTTC. This translates into CASSLAPAGDEQYF.